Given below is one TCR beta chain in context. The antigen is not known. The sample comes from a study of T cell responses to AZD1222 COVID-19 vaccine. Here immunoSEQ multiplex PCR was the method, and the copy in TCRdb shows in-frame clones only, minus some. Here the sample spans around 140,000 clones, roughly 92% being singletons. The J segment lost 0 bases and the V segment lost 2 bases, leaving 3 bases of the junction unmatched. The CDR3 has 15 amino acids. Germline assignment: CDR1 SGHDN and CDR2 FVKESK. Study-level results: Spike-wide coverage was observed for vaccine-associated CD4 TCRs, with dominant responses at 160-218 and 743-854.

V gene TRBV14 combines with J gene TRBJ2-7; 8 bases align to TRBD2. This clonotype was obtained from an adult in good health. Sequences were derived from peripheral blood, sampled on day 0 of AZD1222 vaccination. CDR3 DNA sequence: TGTGCCAGCAGCCAAATAGCGGGGCTCTCCTACGAGCAGTACTTC. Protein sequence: CASSQIAGLSYEQYF.